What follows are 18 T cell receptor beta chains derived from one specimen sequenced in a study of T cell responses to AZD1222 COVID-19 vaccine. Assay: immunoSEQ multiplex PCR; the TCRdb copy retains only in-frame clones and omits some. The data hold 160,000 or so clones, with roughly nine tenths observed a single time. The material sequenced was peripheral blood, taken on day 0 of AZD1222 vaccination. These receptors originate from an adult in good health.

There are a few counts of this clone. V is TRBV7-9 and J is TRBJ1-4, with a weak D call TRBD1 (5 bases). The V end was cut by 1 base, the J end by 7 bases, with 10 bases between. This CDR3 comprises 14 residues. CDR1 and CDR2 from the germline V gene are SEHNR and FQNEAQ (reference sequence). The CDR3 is CASSLGGVGEKLFF. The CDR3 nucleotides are TGTGCCAGCAGCTTAGGGGGCGTCGGTGAAAAACTGTTTTTT. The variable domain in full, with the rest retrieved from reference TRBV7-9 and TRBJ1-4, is DTGVSQNPRHKITKRGQNVTFRCDPISEHNRLYWYRQTLGQGPEFLTYFQNEAQLEKSRLLSDRFSAERPKGSFSTLEIQRTEQGDSAMYLCASSLGGVGEKLFFGSGTQLSVL.

As DNA, the CDR3 is TGTGCCAGCAGATTACTAGCGGGAGGAGGGACTGAGCAGTTCTTC. Translation: CASRLLAGGGTEQFF. The V and J genes are TRBV2 and TRBJ2-1; TRBD2 matches at 12 bases. The junction had 9 bases not matched to a gene; V was cut back by 6 bases and J by 9 bases. The CDR3 is 15 amino acids. Germline CDR1 is SNHLY and CDR2 is FYNNEI.

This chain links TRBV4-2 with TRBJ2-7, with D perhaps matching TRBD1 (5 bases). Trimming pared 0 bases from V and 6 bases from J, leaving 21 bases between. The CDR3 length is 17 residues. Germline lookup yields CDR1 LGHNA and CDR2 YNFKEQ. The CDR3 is CASSQDPSPRGAFEQYF. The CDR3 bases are TGTGCCAGCAGCCAAGATCCCTCCCCTAGGGGCGCCTTCGAGCAGTACTTC.

The CDR3 coding sequence is TGTGCCAGCAGTCTCCCTAATTCACCCCTCCACTTT. Its translation: CASSLPNSPLHF. The rearrangement joins TRBV12-3 or TRBV12-4 to TRBJ1-6, with D unclear. Trimming left V 5 bases short and J 6 bases short, with 5 bases between. The CDR3 is 12 residues long.

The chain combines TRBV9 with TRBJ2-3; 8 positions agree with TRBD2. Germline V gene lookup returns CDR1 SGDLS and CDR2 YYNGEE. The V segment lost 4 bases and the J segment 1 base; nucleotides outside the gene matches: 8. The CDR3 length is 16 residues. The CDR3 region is CASSFGGGFGTDTQYF. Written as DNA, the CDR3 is TGTGCCAGCAGCTTCGGGGGGGGTTTTGGCACAGATACGCAGTATTTT. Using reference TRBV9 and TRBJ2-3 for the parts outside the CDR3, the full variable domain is DSGVTQTPKHLITATGQRVTLRCSPRSGDLSVYWYQQSLDQGLQFLIQYYNGEERAKGNILERFSAQQFPDLHSELNLSSLELGDSALYFCASSFGGGFGTDTQYFGPGTRLTVL.

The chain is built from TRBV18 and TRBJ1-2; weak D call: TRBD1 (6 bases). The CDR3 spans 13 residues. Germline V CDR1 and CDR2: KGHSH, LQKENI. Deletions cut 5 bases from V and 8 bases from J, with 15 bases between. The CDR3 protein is CASSTQGGEGYTF. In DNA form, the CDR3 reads TGTGCCAGCTCAACACAGGGTGGCGAGGGCTACACCTTC. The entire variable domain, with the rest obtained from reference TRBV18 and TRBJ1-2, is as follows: NAGVMQNPRHLVRRRGQEARLRCSPMKGHSHVYWYRQLPEEGLKFMVYLQKENIIDESGMPKERFSAEFPKEGPSILRIQQVVRGDSAAYFCASSTQGGEGYTFGSGTRLTVV.

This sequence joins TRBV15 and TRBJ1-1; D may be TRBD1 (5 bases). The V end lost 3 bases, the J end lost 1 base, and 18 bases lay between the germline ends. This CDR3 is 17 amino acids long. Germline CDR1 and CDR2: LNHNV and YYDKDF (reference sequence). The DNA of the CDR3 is TGTGCCACCAGCAGTGAAAACTCCGGGACTCAGAACACTGAAGCTTTCTTT. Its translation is CATSSENSGTQNTEAFF.

The CDR3 DNA reads TGTGCCACCAGTGATTCGGGACAGAGCTCCTACGAGCAGTACTTC. Translated: CATSDSGQSSYEQYF. The chain is built from TRBV24-1 and TRBJ2-7; 7 nucleotides agree with TRBD1. Germline CDR1 KGHDR, CDR2 SFDVKD. This CDR3 is built from 15 residues. V lost 2 bases, J lost 0 bases, and 3 bases stayed unmatched.

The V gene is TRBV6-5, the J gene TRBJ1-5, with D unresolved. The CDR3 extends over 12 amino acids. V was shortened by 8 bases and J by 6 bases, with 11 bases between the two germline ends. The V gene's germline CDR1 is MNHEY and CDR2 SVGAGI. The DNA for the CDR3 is TGTGCCAGCCGGGTTTTCGGTCAGCCCCAGCATTTT. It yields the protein CASRVFGQPQHF.

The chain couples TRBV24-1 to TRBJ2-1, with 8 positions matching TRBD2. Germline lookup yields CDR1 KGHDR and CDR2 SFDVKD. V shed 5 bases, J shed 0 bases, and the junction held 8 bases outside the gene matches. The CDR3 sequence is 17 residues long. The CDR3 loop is CATSGSGSQISYNEQFF. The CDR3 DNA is TGTGCCACCAGTGGGAGCGGGAGTCAGATCTCCTACAATGAGCAGTTCTTC.

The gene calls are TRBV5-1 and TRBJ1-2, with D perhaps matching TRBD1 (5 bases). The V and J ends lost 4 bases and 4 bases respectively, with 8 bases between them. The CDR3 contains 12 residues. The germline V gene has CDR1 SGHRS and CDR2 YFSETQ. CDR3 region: CASSGGSYGYTF. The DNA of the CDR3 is TGCGCCAGCAGCGGGGGGAGCTATGGCTACACCTTC. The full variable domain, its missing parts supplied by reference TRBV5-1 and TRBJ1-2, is KAGVTQTPRYLIKTRGQQVTLSCSPISGHRSVSWYQQTPGQGLQFLFEYFSETQRNKGNFPGRFSGRQFSNSRSEMNVSTLELGDSALYLCASSGGSYGYTFGSGTRLTVV.

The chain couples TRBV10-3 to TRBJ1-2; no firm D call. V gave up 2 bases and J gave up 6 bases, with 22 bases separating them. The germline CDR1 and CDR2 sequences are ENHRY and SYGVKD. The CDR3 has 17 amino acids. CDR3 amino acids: CAISEPKEIPSQHGYTF. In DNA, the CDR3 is TGTGCCATCAGTGAGCCGAAAGAGATCCCGTCCCAACATGGCTACACCTTC.

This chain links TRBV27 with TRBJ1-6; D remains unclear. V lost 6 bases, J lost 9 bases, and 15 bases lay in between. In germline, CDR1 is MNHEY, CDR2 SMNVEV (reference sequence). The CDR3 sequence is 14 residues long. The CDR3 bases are TGTGCCAGCAGAATCCCCCAACCCGCTTCACCCCTCCACTTT. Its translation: CASRIPQPASPLHF.

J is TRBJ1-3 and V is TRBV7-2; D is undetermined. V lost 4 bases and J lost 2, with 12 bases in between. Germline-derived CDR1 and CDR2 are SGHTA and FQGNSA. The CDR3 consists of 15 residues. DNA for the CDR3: TGTGCCAGCAGCTCAGGTACCATTCCTGGAAACACCATATATTTT. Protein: CASSSGTIPGNTIYF.

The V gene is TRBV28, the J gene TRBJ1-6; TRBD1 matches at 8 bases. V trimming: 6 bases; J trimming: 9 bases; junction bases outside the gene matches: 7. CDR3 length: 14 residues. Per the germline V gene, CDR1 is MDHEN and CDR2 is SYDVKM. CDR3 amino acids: CASSHGQGGSPLHF. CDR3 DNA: TGTGCCAGCAGCCACGGACAGGGTGGTTCACCCCTCCACTTT.

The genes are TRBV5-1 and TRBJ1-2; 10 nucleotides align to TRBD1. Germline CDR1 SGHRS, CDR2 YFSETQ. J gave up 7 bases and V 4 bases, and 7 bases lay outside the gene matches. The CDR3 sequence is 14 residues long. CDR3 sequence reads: CASSPGTGDRGYTF. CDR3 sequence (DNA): TGCGCCAGCAGCCCCGGGACAGGGGATCGTGGCTACACCTTC.

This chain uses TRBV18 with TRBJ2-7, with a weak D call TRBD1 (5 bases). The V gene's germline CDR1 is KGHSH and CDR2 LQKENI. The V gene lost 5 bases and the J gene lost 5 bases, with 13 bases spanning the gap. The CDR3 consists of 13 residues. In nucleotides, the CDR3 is TGTGCCAGCTCAACCGGACACTGGGACGAGCAGTACTTC. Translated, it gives CASSTGHWDEQYF. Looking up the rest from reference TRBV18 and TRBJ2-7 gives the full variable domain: NAGVMQNPRHLVRRRGQEARLRCSPMKGHSHVYWYRQLPEEGLKFMVYLQKENIIDESGMPKERFSAEFPKEGPSILRIQQVVRGDSAAYFCASSTGHWDEQYFGPGTRLTVT.

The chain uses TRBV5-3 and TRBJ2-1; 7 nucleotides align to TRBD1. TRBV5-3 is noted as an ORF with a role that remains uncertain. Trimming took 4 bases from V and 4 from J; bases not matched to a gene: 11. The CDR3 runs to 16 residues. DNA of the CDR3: TGTGCCAGAAGCCCTGGGACAGAGGGTAGGTACAATGAGCAGTTCTTC. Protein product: CARSPGTEGRYNEQFF.